The present T cell receptor beta chain was sequenced within a study of T cell responses to AZD1222 COVID-19 vaccine (dated by TCRdb to about 2021). About the study as a whole: AZD1222 recipients given second doses at about 4 weeks or at about 12 weeks were pooled, since spike-specific TCR depth and breadth were not found to differ between the two schedules. A total of about 230 trial participants underwent TCR sequencing, of whom 207 received two doses of AZD1222 and about 26 received two doses of the MenACWY control vaccine. Trial participants were enrolled by age into 18-55, 56-69 and 70-plus year subgroups, with roughly 160, 29 and 62 TCR-sequenced participants respectively. General conclusions and limits of the study: No day 14 peak-response samples were available, so repertoires were characterized only after the peak T cell response. Conclusions about previously exposed vaccinees were limited because only six AZD1222 recipients were SARS-CoV-2 seropositive at baseline. The whole spike protein was spanned by vaccine-associated CD4 TCRs, and dominant responses were seen in regions 160-218 and 743-854. The 56-69-year group was small, and its depth increase did not reach significance, likely because of low power. After two AZD1222 doses, both the breadth and the depth of spike-specific TCRs were significantly higher than at day 0 and than in MenACWY recipients. Participants were mostly white British and included more females than males, and it was suggested by the authors that clonal diversity may have been underestimated. Reportedly, almost half of the unique spike-specific TCRs recognized epitopes lying outside the regions that are mutated in the B.1.351 and B.1.1.7 variants.

There are 15 amino acids in the CDR3, from cysteine to phenylalanine inclusive. The read is trimmed to its CDR3 DNA, 45 bases read in frame from base 1. CDR1 and CDR2 were assigned from the germline V gene (reference sequence) as MNHNY and SVGAGI. Trimming takes 6 bases from V and 1 base from J, and the germline ends sit 13 bases apart. The CDR3 regions of human TCRbeta chains were analyzed by immunosequencing. The paper's processing steps were these. TCRs in the repertoires were matched against a reference library of SARS-CoV-2-specific TCRs that had been generated with the MIRA antigen-specificity platform. Breadth was defined as the fraction of unique TCRs that were SARS-CoV-2-associated, and depth was defined as the fraction of total T cells that were SARS-CoV-2-associated. Using the MIRA data, each spike-specific TCR was mapped to the spike region that the TCR reacts to and placed in a CD4 or CD8 class. Log10-transformed breadth and depth values were compared by one-way ANOVA with Sidak's multiple comparisons tests. TCRdb stores this immuneACCESS table with in-frame sequences only. Part of the clones is absent; in the studies checked, under half of the shortfall reflects unresolved V genes, and no reason is known for the rest. From that table come the V and J calls and clone size; the DNA was used to work out D and trimming. This sample has tens of thousands of clones in its table, and roughly 88% of those were observed once. Roughly 10% of the sample belongs to the ten largest clones.

Details on this clone: Which antigen it targets is not known. The record has no base qualities; no much larger clone is one base away.

The time point label corresponds to: baseline before first vaccination. Vaccinee samples came from UK trials COV001 and COV002, including a single-blind randomized controlled phase 2/3 trial of AZD1222 (ChAdOx1 nCoV-19) in healthy adults. For TCRbeta chain sequencing, PBMC samples were collected from trial participants at day 0 and at day 28 after the second dose. The TCR was taken from an adult in good health. The V and J segments used are TRBV6-6 and TRBJ1-5; the D gene cannot be resolved reliably. The material was peripheral blood, obtained on day 0 of AZD1222 vaccination. The CDR3 protein: CASRNGERSNQPQHF. In nucleotides, the sequence is TGTGCCAGCAGGAACGGGGAACGAAGCAATCAGCCCCAGCATTTT.